Below, 7 T cell receptor beta chains from the same sample are listed, as sequenced in a study of neurological immune-mediated disorders. TCRdb used MiXCR to reprocess the 5' RACE reads, holding one entry per CDR3 protein. The data hold 39,000 or so distinct CDR3 sequences, with approximately 2.4% observed a single time. The sample consisted of PBMCs. These TCRs come from a man in his thirties or forties with multiple sclerosis.

This clonotype was seen ten or more times. The chain carries TRBV20-1 and TRBJ2-1; D tentatively reads TRBD1 or TRBD2 (5 bases each). Per germline, CDR1 DFQATT and CDR2 SNEGSKA (reference sequence). The ends were cut back, 2 bases at V and 9 bases at J, with 11 bases in the middle. CDR3 length: 12 amino acids. The CDR3 is CSARPGTTEQFF. Written as DNA, the CDR3 is TGCAGTGCTAGACCGGGGACCACTGAGCAGTTCTTC.

This clonotype was seen many times. The chain recombines TRBV4-2 with TRBJ1-5; 7 bases align to TRBD1. The germline V gene encodes CDR1 LGHNA and CDR2 YNFKEQ. The CDR3 is 17 residues long. V was pared by 0 bases and J by 5 bases, with 10 bases of the junction left unmatched. The CDR3 DNA is TGTGCCAGCAGCCAAGATCGGGACAGTATCAAGTATCAGCCCCAGCATTTT. Protein: CASSQDRDSIKYQPQHF.

This clonotype was found many times. The chain carries TRBV4-1 and TRBJ1-5; a possible D gene is TRBD1 (5 bases). CDR1 is MGHRA and CDR2 is YSYEKL in the germline V gene. V was cut by 0 bases and J by 6 bases, with 9 bases left in between. The CDR3 is 14 amino acids. Written as DNA, the CDR3 is TGCGCCAGCAGCCAAGATGATAGGGGTCAGCCCCAGCATTTT. Translating it yields CASSQDDRGQPQHF.

This clonotype was counted many times. This sequence joins TRBV3-1 and TRBJ2-7; D may match TRBD1 or TRBD2 (5 bases each). CDR3 length equals 14 residues. The V end was cut by 6 bases, the J end by 2 bases, with 14 bases between. Germline V CDR1 and CDR2: LGHDT, YNNKEL (reference sequence). CDR3 residues: CASSLRDGPYEQYF. In nucleotides, the CDR3 is TGTGCCAGCAGTCTCCGGGACGGCCCCTACGAGCAGTACTTC.

This clonotype was seen a few times. The genes are TRBV12-3 or TRBV12-4 and TRBJ2-5; either TRBD1 or TRBD2 may fit D (5 bases each). The V gene lost 4 bases and the J gene lost 2 bases, with 11 bases spanning the gap. This CDR3 contains 14 residues. Here the CDR3 DNA reads TGTGCCAGCAGTTGGGGACCCGGACAAGAGACCCAGTACTTC. Its translation: CASSWGPGQETQYF.

This clonotype was recorded at least ten times. The V call is TRBV6-6, the J call TRBJ1-4; 7 nucleotides line up with TRBD1. The CDR3 has 14 amino acids. J lost 7 bases, V lost 6 bases, and 8 bases had no gene match. Germline assignment: CDR1 MNHNY and CDR2 SVGAGI (reference sequence). CDR3 DNA: TGTGCCAGCAGCCCCCAGGGGGGAAGTGAAAAACTGTTTTTT. This codes for CASSPQGGSEKLFF.

At least ten counts were recorded for this clonotype. The V and J genes are TRBV6-5 and TRBJ1-2; D not resolved. This CDR3 spans 15 amino acids. CDR1 and CDR2 from the germline V gene are MNHEY and SVGAGI. Trimming took 5 bases from V and 5 from J, leaving 18 bases between them. The CDR3 reads CASSPRGVLGYGYTF. The CDR3, as DNA: TGTGCCAGCAGTCCGCGGGGAGTTCTGGGGTATGGCTACACCTTC.